The present T cell receptor (beta chain) was sequenced within a study of shared clonotypes between healthy human individuals. Naive CD8 cells lacked CD45RO, underwent positive selection for CCR7 and left out terminally differentiated effector memory CD45RA+ cells. In the original analysis: ImmunoSEQ gave junction-only sequences without quality scores, so filtering differed. The table came from immunoSEQ multiplex PCR; TCRdb's copy has only in-frame clones and leaves some out. Clone size and the V and J calls come from that table; the DNA yielded D and trimming. Of some 740,000 clones in the sample, around 92% were seen once. Study results and limitations: Between four donors, naive CD4 clonotypes were shared at a level of about 5%. When compared with the clonotypes that were shared by all four sorted-subset donors, the non-shared clonotypes turned out to have lower generation probabilities. Deeper or shallower sequencing was expected to change how clonotypes are shared among donors.

Worth noting for this clone: Its cognate antigen is unknown.

Sequenced material: naive CD8+ T cells sorted from blood. The TCR was taken from a man aged 30-40 years in good health.

The CDR3: CATSRDIGSALNQPQHF. Here the CDR3 DNA reads TGTGCCACCAGCAGAGATATTGGTTCAGCCCTAAATCAGCCCCAGCATTTT. J is TRBJ1-5 and V is TRBV15; D is unresolved. The V gene lost 0 bases and the J gene lost 4 bases, with 16 bases spanning the gap. This CDR3 is built from 17 residues. Germline V gene sequence: CDR1 LNHNV, CDR2 YYDKDF (reference sequence).